This is a list of T cell receptor beta chains from one sample in a study of PD-1 blockade in classical Hodgkin lymphoma. The table came from immunoSEQ multiplex PCR; TCRdb's copy has only in-frame clones and leaves some out. This repertoire shows some 27,000 clones, about nine tenths found once; its top ten account for approximately 3.6%. Sequencing input: peripheral blood mononuclear cells (PBMCs). These receptors were taken from a human donor with classical Hodgkin lymphoma. Each CDR3 is given with its conserved first and last residue. D genes are given only for firm matches. Size values are once, few and many counts, or a class for expanded clones, and some rows have none.

D gene: NA
clone size: NA
V gene: TRBV7-8
J gene: TRBJ1-1
CDR3 protein: CASSSAQYVTEAFF
CDR3 DNA: TGTGCCAGCAGCTCGGCCCAATATGTGACTGAAGCTTTCTTT

D gene: NA
clone size: NA
V gene: TRBV7-2
J gene: TRBJ1-4
CDR3 protein: CASSLEIWEKLFF
CDR3 DNA: TGTGCCAGCAGCTTAGAAATTTGGGAAAAACTGTTTTTT

D gene: TRBD1
clone size: NA
V gene: TRBV2
J gene: TRBJ2-3
CDR3 protein: CATAQGAYTQYF
CDR3 DNA: TGTGCCACTGCACAGGGGGCATATACGCAGTATTTT

D gene: NA
clone size: NA
V gene: TRBV9
J gene: TRBJ2-5
CDR3 protein: CASSVTPSGETQYF
CDR3 DNA: TGTGCCAGCAGCGTCACCCCGTCGGGAGAGACCCAGTACTTC

D gene: NA
clone size: NA
V gene: TRBV5-6
J gene: TRBJ2-6
CDR3 protein: CASSSYGGSGANVLTF
CDR3 DNA: TGTGCCAGCAGCTCCTATGGGGGCTCTGGGGCCAACGTCCTGACTTTC

D gene: NA
clone size: NA
V gene: TRBV28
J gene: TRBJ1-3
CDR3 protein: CASSYGNTIYF
CDR3 DNA: TGTGCCAGCAGTTACGGAAACACCATATATTTT

D gene: NA
clone size: NA
V gene: TRBV5-1
J gene: TRBJ1-2
CDR3 protein: CASSGQSYGYTF
CDR3 DNA: TGCGCCAGCAGCGGACAGAGCTATGGCTACACCTTC

D gene: TRBD1
clone size: NA
V gene: TRBV7-9
J gene: TRBJ2-7
CDR3 protein: CASSLIGDRDLGEQYF
CDR3 DNA: TGTGCCAGCAGCCTAATCGGGGACAGGGACCTAGGGGAGCAGTACTTC

D gene: TRBD2
clone size: NA
V gene: TRBV6-5
J gene: TRBJ2-2
CDR3 protein: CASRTSGTNTGELFF
CDR3 DNA: TGTGCCAGCAGAACTAGCGGAACGAACACCGGGGAGCTGTTTTTT

D gene: NA
clone size: once
V gene: TRBV19
J gene: TRBJ2-7
CDR3 protein: CASTRRVGAYEQYF
CDR3 DNA: TGTGCCAGTACGAGAAGGGTAGGGGCCTACGAGCAGTACTTC

D gene: NA
clone size: NA
V gene: TRBV7-8
J gene: TRBJ2-2
CDR3 protein: CAIMGLGNTGELFF
CDR3 DNA: TGTGCCATCATGGGACTTGGGAACACCGGGGAGCTGTTTTTT

D gene: NA
clone size: NA
V gene: TRBV7-2
J gene: TRBJ2-4
CDR3 protein: CASSTLQGSVAKNIQYF
CDR3 DNA: TGTGCCAGCAGCACCCTACAGGGTTCCGTAGCCAAAAACATTCAGTACTTC

D gene: NA
clone size: NA
V gene: TRBV18
J gene: TRBJ1-1
CDR3 protein: CASSPADYTEAFF
CDR3 DNA: TGTGCCAGCTCACCCGCGGACTATACTGAAGCTTTCTTT

D gene: TRBD1
clone size: NA
V gene: TRBV9
J gene: TRBJ2-2
CDR3 protein: CASSERTGATGELFF
CDR3 DNA: TGTGCCAGCAGCGAAAGGACAGGGGCGACCGGGGAGCTGTTTTTT

D gene: TRBD1
clone size: NA
V gene: TRBV10-1
J gene: TRBJ2-3
CDR3 protein: CASSGGQGEADTQYF
CDR3 DNA: TGCGCCAGCAGTGGGGGACAGGGGGAGGCAGATACGCAGTATTTT

D gene: NA
clone size: NA
V gene: TRBV2
J gene: TRBJ2-1
CDR3 protein: CASRVGEQFF
CDR3 DNA: TGTGCCAGCAGGGTAGGTGAGCAGTTCTTC

D gene: NA
clone size: once
V gene: TRBV2
J gene: TRBJ2-1
CDR3 protein: CASGFALSSYNEQFF
CDR3 DNA: TGTGCCAGCGGATTTGCGCTCAGCTCCTACAATGAGCAGTTCTTC

D gene: NA
clone size: NA
V gene: TRBV27
J gene: TRBJ2-4
CDR3 protein: CAGLDGAKNIQYF
CDR3 DNA: TGTGCCGGACTGGATGGGGCCAAAAACATTCAGTACTTC

D gene: NA
clone size: NA
V gene: TRBV7-3
J gene: TRBJ2-7
CDR3 protein: CASSPKPLSEQYF
CDR3 DNA: TGTGCCAGCAGCCCAAAACCCCTCTCCGAGCAGTACTTC

D gene: NA
clone size: NA
V gene: TRBV10-3
J gene: TRBJ1-3
CDR3 protein: CAISDGDSGNTIYF
CDR3 DNA: TGTGCCATCAGTGACGGTGACTCTGGAAACACCATATATTTT

D gene: TRBD1
clone size: NA
V gene: TRBV5-1
J gene: TRBJ1-2
CDR3 protein: CASSPGTGAGGYTF
CDR3 DNA: TGCGCCAGTAGTCCAGGGACAGGGGCTGGTGGCTACACCTTC

D gene: NA
clone size: NA
V gene: TRBV29-1
J gene: TRBJ2-2
CDR3 protein: CSVVSAGNTGELFF
CDR3 DNA: TGCAGCGTTGTGTCGGCCGGGAACACCGGGGAGCTGTTTTTT

D gene: NA
clone size: NA
V gene: TRBV7-7
J gene: TRBJ2-7
CDR3 protein: CASSLVDGRPYEQYF
CDR3 DNA: TGTGCCAGCAGCTTAGTCGACGGGAGACCCTACGAGCAGTACTTC

D gene: NA
clone size: few
V gene: TRBV9
J gene: TRBJ2-3
CDR3 protein: CASSAWGSGDTQYF
CDR3 DNA: TGTGCCAGCAGCGCCTGGGGTAGCGGAGATACGCAGTATTTT

D gene: NA
clone size: NA
V gene: TRBV1
J gene: TRBJ1-3
CDR3 protein: CTSSQVYSGLGLPGNTIYF
CDR3 DNA: TGCACCAGCAGCCAAGTATATTCAGGTTTGGGTCTCCCTGGAAACACCATATATTTT

D gene: NA
clone size: NA
V gene: TRBV18
J gene: TRBJ1-5
CDR3 protein: CASSQGSNQPQHF
CDR3 DNA: TGTGCCAGCTCTCAGGGAAGCAATCAGCCCCAGCATTTT

D gene: TRBD1
clone size: once
V gene: TRBV11-3
J gene: TRBJ2-5
CDR3 protein: CASSLAGQGWETQYF
CDR3 DNA: TGTGCCAGCAGCTTAGCAGGACAGGGGTGGGAGACCCAGTACTTC

D gene: TRBD1
clone size: NA
V gene: TRBV5-1
J gene: TRBJ2-2
CDR3 protein: CASSSGQPNTGELFF
CDR3 DNA: TGCGCCAGCAGCTCGGGACAGCCGAACACCGGGGAGCTGTTTTTT

D gene: TRBD2
clone size: NA
V gene: TRBV19
J gene: TRBJ2-3
CDR3 protein: CASSDGLAGVRDTQYF
CDR3 DNA: TGTGCCAGTAGTGACGGGCTAGCGGGAGTGAGAGATACGCAGTATTTT

D gene: NA
clone size: NA
V gene: TRBV5-1
J gene: TRBJ1-4
CDR3 protein: CASSLAGGIEEKLFF
CDR3 DNA: TGCGCCAGCAGCTTGGCGGGGGGGATCGAGGAAAAACTGTTTTTT

D gene: TRBD1
clone size: NA
V gene: TRBV5-4
J gene: TRBJ1-1
CDR3 protein: CASSQDQGANTEAFF
CDR3 DNA: TGTGCCAGCAGCCAAGACCAGGGGGCGAACACTGAAGCTTTCTTT